This T cell receptor beta chain was documented in a study of T cells in Graves' hyperthyroidism and ophthalmopathy. Overall study: Peripheral blood sampling occurred at initial diagnosis, before any treatment.

The source material, RNA transcripts, was used to amplify TCR beta CDR3 regions. A set of HTBI primers served as the primers for a first-round RT-PCR of the TCR CDR3. A single record per CDR3 protein comes from TCRdb applying MiXCR to the multiplex PCR reads. The sample has a few hundred thousand distinct CDR3 sequences, more than 15% seen once. CDR1 SGHKS and CDR2 YYEKEE come from the germline V gene (reference sequence). CDR3 length equals 15 residues. The ends were cut back, 3 bases at V and 0 bases at J, with 11 bases in the middle. With regard to this clonotype: Its antigen is currently unknown.

Notes on the study in general: From stable hyperthyroidism, ophthalmopathy was separated by a 13 V-J model.

Patients were excluded for uncontrolled infection, other autoimmune disease, pregnancy or lactation. This receptor was taken from a young woman with Graves' hyperthyroidism. The chain is built from TRBV5-5 and TRBJ2-3; D is possibly TRBD2 (6 bases). The sequencing sample was made of blood. CDR3 sequence: CASSYQGGSTDTQYF. For the CDR3, the DNA is TGTGCCAGCAGCTATCAGGGAGGAAGCACAGATACGCAGTATTTT.